This TCR beta chain was sequenced for a study of CD8 T cells in Susac syndrome. The CDR3 consists of 13 residues. Trimming took 10 bases from V and 4 from J; bases not matched to a gene: 7. Random hexamers primed reverse transcription of roughly 0.5 to 1 ug RNA. The method of amplification for TCR beta CDR3 was immunoSEQ multiplex PCR, covering 54 Vbeta and 13 Jbeta. TCRdb processed the immunoSEQ multiplex PCR reads anew with MiXCR; each CDR3 protein has one entry. The sample yields about 120,000 distinct CDR3 sequences, roughly 94% seen once. Sequencing of TCR beta was performed on blood CD8+ T cells and on blood CD4+ T cells.

The clonotype originates from a human donor with multiple sclerosis. The sample consisted of CD4+ T cells from PBMCs. The chain couples TRBV12-3 or TRBV12-4 to TRBJ1-3; 7 nucleotides agree with TRBD1. DNA for the CDR3: TGTGCCACCAGGGCCAGGGGGGGAAACACCATATATTTT. Amino acid sequence: CATRARGGNTIYF.